These T cell receptor beta chains were read from a single sample in a study of human T cells and chemical hapten exposure. Each CDR3 protein is one row after TCRdb ran MiXCR on the RACE reads. The sample shows roughly 120,000 distinct CDR3 sequences, 12% of them seen only once. The specimen comprised whole blood, sampled in connection with sensitization to the hapten diphenylcyclopropenone (DPC). Every receptor here comes from a woman aged 45-60 years with alopecia areata. Some clones in this sample may be carry-over from other donors' samples. The CDR3 runs from the conserved cysteine through the conserved F or W. The order of the fields is D gene, V gene, clone size, J gene, CDR3 DNA, CDR3 protein. The D gene is left open where the match is weak. For some rows the clone size is stated as once, few or many, or as a class when expanded; others skip it.

d_call: TRBD2
v_call: TRBV3-1
clone_size: few
j_call: TRBJ2-4
cdr3_nt: TGTGCCAGCAGCCCCCTCTCCCTTTTTAGCGGGAGAACCAAAAACATTCAGTACTTC
cdr3_aa: CASSPLSLFSGRTKNIQYF

d_call: NA
v_call: TRBV28
clone_size: few
j_call: TRBJ2-7
cdr3_nt: TGTGCCAGCAATTCGGGGGCCGTATACGAGCAGTACTTC
cdr3_aa: CASNSGAVYEQYF

d_call: NA
v_call: TRBV7-2
clone_size: many
j_call: TRBJ1-2
cdr3_nt: TGTGCCAGCAGCTTAGGGGAATTAGGTGGCTACACCTTC
cdr3_aa: CASSLGELGGYTF

d_call: TRBD2
v_call: TRBV5-6
clone_size: few
j_call: TRBJ2-3
cdr3_nt: TGTGCCAGCAGCCGAACGGGACTAGCGGGACGAGGGTCGGATACGCAGTATTTT
cdr3_aa: CASSRTGLAGRGSDTQYF

d_call: NA
v_call: TRBV7-9
clone_size: NA
j_call: TRBJ1-2
cdr3_nt: TGTGCCAGCAGCTTGCCCCAGGCTCCCTTAGGAGGCTACACCTTC
cdr3_aa: CASSLPQAPLGGYTF

d_call: TRBD1
v_call: TRBV7-6
clone_size: few
j_call: TRBJ2-7
cdr3_nt: TGTGCCAGCAGCTTAGGTCGGACAGGGCGCGAGCAGTACTTC
cdr3_aa: CASSLGRTGREQYF

d_call: NA
v_call: TRBV5-1
clone_size: few
j_call: TRBJ2-2
cdr3_nt: TGCGCCAGCAGCCCCTCCCCAGGGGTCTTGGACACCGGGGAGCTGTTTTTT
cdr3_aa: CASSPSPGVLDTGELFF

d_call: NA
v_call: TRBV12-3/TRBV12-4
clone_size: NA
j_call: TRBJ2-6
cdr3_nt: TGTGCCAGCAGTTTATCAAACGGGTCCTCTGGGGCCAACGTCCTGACTTTC
cdr3_aa: CASSLSNGSSGANVLTF

d_call: NA
v_call: TRBV7-8
clone_size: NA
j_call: TRBJ2-3
cdr3_nt: TGTGCCAGCAGCTTAGCTCTTGGCGTGGGCAATACGCAGTATTTT
cdr3_aa: CASSLALGVGNTQYF

d_call: NA
v_call: TRBV7-6
clone_size: many
j_call: TRBJ2-3
cdr3_nt: TGTGCCAGCAGCTCGTTCACCGGGACAACCCCTCGGTATACGCAGTATTTT
cdr3_aa: CASSSFTGTTPRYTQYF

d_call: TRBD2
v_call: TRBV6-5
clone_size: few
j_call: TRBJ2-7
cdr3_nt: TGTGCCAGCAGTAAGACTAGCGGGGTTTGGAGCTCCTACGAGCAGTACTTC
cdr3_aa: CASSKTSGVWSSYEQYF

d_call: NA
v_call: TRBV27
clone_size: NA
j_call: TRBJ1-1
cdr3_nt: TGTGCCAGCCAGTTCGACAGTAACACTGAAGCTTTCTTT
cdr3_aa: CASQFDSNTEAFF

d_call: NA
v_call: TRBV29-1
clone_size: many
j_call: TRBJ1-2
cdr3_nt: TGCAGCGTTGAGGGGGTAGATAACTATGGCTACACCTTC
cdr3_aa: CSVEGVDNYGYTF

d_call: TRBD1
v_call: TRBV12-3/TRBV12-4
clone_size: many
j_call: TRBJ2-3
cdr3_nt: TGTGCCAGCAGCGTTCAGGGGGCGAAGGAAGATACGCAGTATTTT
cdr3_aa: CASSVQGAKEDTQYF

d_call: TRBD2
v_call: TRBV6-2/TRBV6-3
clone_size: few
j_call: TRBJ2-1
cdr3_nt: TGTGCCAGCAGTGAGCGGGACGGGGGCAATGAGCAGTTCTTC
cdr3_aa: CASSERDGGNEQFF

d_call: TRBD2
v_call: TRBV7-2
clone_size: few
j_call: TRBJ2-2
cdr3_nt: TGTGCCAGCAGCCTCCGGCTAGCGGTGAACACCGGGGAGCTGTTTTTT
cdr3_aa: CASSLRLAVNTGELFF

d_call: NA
v_call: TRBV28
clone_size: NA
j_call: TRBJ1-2
cdr3_nt: TGTGCCAGCAAATATGGGGGCCACTATGGCTACACCTTC
cdr3_aa: CASKYGGHYGYTF

d_call: NA
v_call: TRBV11-2
clone_size: few
j_call: TRBJ2-5
cdr3_nt: TGTGCCAGCAGCTCGTCGGGGCTCAGCGGGCGGGAGACCCAGTACTTC
cdr3_aa: CASSSSGLSGRETQYF

d_call: NA
v_call: TRBV5-1
clone_size: many
j_call: TRBJ2-6
cdr3_nt: TGCGCCAGCAGGGGCTCTGGGGCCAACGTCCTGACTTTC
cdr3_aa: CASRGSGANVLTF

d_call: NA
v_call: TRBV3-1
clone_size: many
j_call: TRBJ2-7
cdr3_nt: TGTGCCAGCAGCCAAATTGGTGGGCCCTCCAGCTCCTACGAGCAGTACTTC
cdr3_aa: CASSQIGGPSSSYEQYF

d_call: NA
v_call: TRBV6-2/TRBV6-3
clone_size: many
j_call: TRBJ2-3
cdr3_nt: TGTGCCAGCAGTTACGGGGACCGGATGGCAGATACGCAGTATTTT
cdr3_aa: CASSYGDRMADTQYF

d_call: NA
v_call: TRBV20-1
clone_size: many
j_call: TRBJ1-5
cdr3_nt: TGCAGTGCTAGGGGGGGGAGCAATCAGCCCCAGCATTTT
cdr3_aa: CSARGGSNQPQHF

d_call: NA
v_call: TRBV12-5
clone_size: NA
j_call: TRBJ2-5
cdr3_nt: TGTGCTAGTGGTTTGACAGGGTGGGGGGAAGAGACCCAGTACTTC
cdr3_aa: CASGLTGWGEETQYF

d_call: NA
v_call: TRBV12-3/TRBV12-4
clone_size: NA
j_call: TRBJ2-5
cdr3_nt: TGTGCCAGCCGGAACAGGGCACAAGAGACCCAGTACTTC
cdr3_aa: CASRNRAQETQYF

d_call: TRBD1
v_call: TRBV20-1
clone_size: few
j_call: TRBJ2-1
cdr3_nt: TGCAGTGCTAGCTCGAGGGGGCTACACAATGAGCAGTTCTTC
cdr3_aa: CSASSRGLHNEQFF

d_call: NA
v_call: TRBV9
clone_size: NA
j_call: TRBJ2-7
cdr3_nt: TGTGCCAGCAGCGTACGTCCGGGGGAATCCTACGAGCAGTACTTC
cdr3_aa: CASSVRPGESYEQYF

d_call: NA
v_call: TRBV11-3
clone_size: few
j_call: TRBJ2-1
cdr3_nt: TGTGCCAGCAGCTTGCTCAGTTCCAATGAGCAGTTCTTC
cdr3_aa: CASSLLSSNEQFF

d_call: NA
v_call: TRBV5-1
clone_size: few
j_call: TRBJ1-2
cdr3_nt: TGCGCCAGCAGCGGGGGCAACTATGGCTACACCTTC
cdr3_aa: CASSGGNYGYTF